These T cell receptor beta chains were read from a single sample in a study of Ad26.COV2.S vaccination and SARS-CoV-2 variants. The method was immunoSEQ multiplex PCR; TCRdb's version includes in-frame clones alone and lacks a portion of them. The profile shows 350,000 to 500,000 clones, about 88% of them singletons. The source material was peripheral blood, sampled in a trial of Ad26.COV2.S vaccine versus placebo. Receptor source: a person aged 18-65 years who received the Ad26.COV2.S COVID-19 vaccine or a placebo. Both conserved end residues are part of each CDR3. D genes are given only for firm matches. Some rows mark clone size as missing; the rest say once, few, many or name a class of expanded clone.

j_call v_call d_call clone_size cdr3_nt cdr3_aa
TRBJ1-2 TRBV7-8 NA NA TGTGCCAGCAGCATCGCGGGGAAGGGAGGTAGTGGCTACACCTTC CASSIAGKGGSGYTF
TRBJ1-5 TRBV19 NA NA TGTGCCAGTAGTCCACGGATTAGCAATCAGCCCCAGCATTTT CASSPRISNQPQHF
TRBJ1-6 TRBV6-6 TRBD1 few TGTGCCAGCACCTCCTTCCGGGACAGGCCTAATTCACCCCTCCACTTT CASTSFRDRPNSPLHF
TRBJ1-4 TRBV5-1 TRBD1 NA TGCGCCAGCAGCCAGGGACAGGTGGAGGAAAAACTGTTTTTT CASSQGQVEEKLFF
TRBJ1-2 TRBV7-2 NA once TGTGCCAGCAGCTCGGCCCGGGCAAATGGCTACACCTTC CASSSARANGYTF
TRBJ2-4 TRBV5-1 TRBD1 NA TGCGCCAGCAGTTCTACAGGGGGGTCCGGTATTCAGTACTTC CASSSTGGSGIQYF
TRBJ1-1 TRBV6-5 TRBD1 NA TGTGCCAGCAGGCAGACAGGGAGTCCCCAAGCTTTCTTT CASRQTGSPQAFF
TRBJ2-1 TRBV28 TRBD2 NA TGTGCCAGCAGTTCTAGCGGGGATGTCGATGAGCAGTTCTTC CASSSSGDVDEQFF
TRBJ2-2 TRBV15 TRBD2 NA TGTGCCACCAGCAGAGATGGGCTAGCGGGGGGCTCCGGGGAGCTGTTTTTT CATSRDGLAGGSGELFF
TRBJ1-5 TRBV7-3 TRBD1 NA TGTGCCAGCAGCTGGGGACAGGGGGCGAGTAGGGAGCCCCAGCATTTT CASSWGQGASREPQHF
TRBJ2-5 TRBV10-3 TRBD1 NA TGTGCCATCAGTCGGGACAGGTCGTACCAAGAGACCCAGTACTTC CAISRDRSYQETQYF
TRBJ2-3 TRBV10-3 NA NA TGTGCCACCGGTGTCGGTTGGACAGATACGCAGTATTTT CATGVGWTDTQYF
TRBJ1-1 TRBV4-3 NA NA TGCGCCAGCAGCCAAGATGCGGGGGGAGGCACTGAAGCTTTCTTT CASSQDAGGGTEAFF
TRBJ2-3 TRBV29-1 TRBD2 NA TGCAGCGTTGAACCCCGGACTAGCGGCACAGATACGCAGTATTTT CSVEPRTSGTDTQYF
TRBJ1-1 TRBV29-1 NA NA TGCAGCGTTGCTTCCCAAAAGAGACCCGAGTACACTGAAGCTTTCTTT CSVASQKRPEYTEAFF
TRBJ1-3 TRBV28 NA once TGTGCCAGCAGTTTGTTGGGGAGCACCATATATTTT CASSLLGSTIYF
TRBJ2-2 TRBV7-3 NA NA TGTGCCAGCAGCCGTACAGGGCTCGCCGGCACCGGGGAGCTGTTTTTT CASSRTGLAGTGELFF
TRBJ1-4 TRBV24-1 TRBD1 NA TGTGCCACCAGTGATCCCGGGACAGGTGGAGAAAAACTGTTTTTT CATSDPGTGGEKLFF
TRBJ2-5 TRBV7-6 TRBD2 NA TGTGCCAGCAGCCCCGAAGGACTAGCGGGAGTTCTAGAGACCCAGTACTTC CASSPEGLAGVLETQYF
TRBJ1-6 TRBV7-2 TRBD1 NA TGTGCCAGCACCCTGACAGGGAATTCACCCCTCCACTTT CASTLTGNSPLHF
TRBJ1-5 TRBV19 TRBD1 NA TGTGCCAGTAGTATTTATTCGGGACAGGTTTTAGTTCCTCAGCATTTT CASSIYSGQVLVPQHF
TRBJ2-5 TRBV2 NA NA TGTGCCAGCACCGGAGGGCCGGGGCCCCCAGAGACCCAGTACTTC CASTGGPGPPETQYF
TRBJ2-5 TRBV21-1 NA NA TGTGCCAGCAGCATTCTCAGGGACAGACAAGAGACCCAGTACTTC CASSILRDRQETQYF
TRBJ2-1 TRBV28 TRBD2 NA TGTGCCAGCAGTTTATTGATGGCGGGGGTTGAGCAGTTCTTC CASSLLMAGVEQFF
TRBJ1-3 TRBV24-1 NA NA TGTGCCACCAGTGATCCCGGGGATTCCACTGGAAACACCATATATTTT CATSDPGDSTGNTIYF
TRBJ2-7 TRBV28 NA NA TGTGCCACCTCATCCGGGCCCCGATGGGGAAGGCAGTACTTC CATSSGPRWGRQYF
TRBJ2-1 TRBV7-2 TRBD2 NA TGTGCCAGCAACCATCTAGCTTTTGCGGGAGAGATCTATGAGCAGTTCTTC CASNHLAFAGEIYEQFF
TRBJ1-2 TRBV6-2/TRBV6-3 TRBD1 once TGTGCCAGCAGCCGGACAGGCCTTGCCAACTATGGCTACACCTTC CASSRTGLANYGYTF
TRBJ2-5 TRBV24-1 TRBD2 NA TGTGCCACCAGTGACCCTGCGGGGGGACAAGAGACCCAGTACTTC CATSDPAGGQETQYF
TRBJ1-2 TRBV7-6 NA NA TGTGCCAGCAGCTCCCTGGATGCCTATGGCTACACCTTC CASSSLDAYGYTF
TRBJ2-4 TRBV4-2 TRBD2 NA TGTGCCAGCAGCCCCCCGCTAGCGGGAGGACTAAACATTCAGTACTTC CASSPPLAGGLNIQYF
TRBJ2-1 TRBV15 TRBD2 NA TGTGCCACCAGCAGAGATCTATCGGGCGGGGGAAACAATGAGCAGTTCTTC CATSRDLSGGGNNEQFF
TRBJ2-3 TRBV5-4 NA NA TGTGCCAGCAGCTTGCCGAGTCGGGATACGCAGTATTTT CASSLPSRDTQYF
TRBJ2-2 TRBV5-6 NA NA TGTGCCAGCAGCTCGCCGTCAGAGACCGGGGAGCTGTTTTTT CASSSPSETGELFF
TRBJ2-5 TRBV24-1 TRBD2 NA TGTGCCACCAGTGATCAGACTAGCGGGAGAAGGGAGACCCAGTACTTC CATSDQTSGRRETQYF
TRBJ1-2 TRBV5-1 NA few TGCGCCAGCAGCTTATTTTGGAGGACAAACTATGGCTACACCTTC CASSLFWRTNYGYTF
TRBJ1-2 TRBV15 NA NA TGTGCCACCAGCAGAGATCTGATAGTTGGGGCCTATGGCTACACCTTC CATSRDLIVGAYGYTF
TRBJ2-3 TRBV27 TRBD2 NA TGTGCCAGCAGCCCACTAGCGGGGTCGACAGATACGCAGTATTTT CASSPLAGSTDTQYF
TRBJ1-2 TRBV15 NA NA TGTGCCACCAGCCGGGATCCGCATACTTCCTACTATGGCTACACCTTC CATSRDPHTSYYGYTF
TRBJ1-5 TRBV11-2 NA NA TGTGCCAGCAGCCCCGCGGGGGGTGTAGGTCAGCCCCAGCATTTT CASSPAGGVGQPQHF
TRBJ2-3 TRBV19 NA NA TGTGCCAGTAGTGTCCTTTGGGGCGGGACAGATACGCAGTATTTT CASSVLWGGTDTQYF
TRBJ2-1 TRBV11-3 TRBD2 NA TGTGCCAGCAGCAGATTAGCGGGAGGGGTGTTCAATGAGCAGTTCTTC CASSRLAGGVFNEQFF
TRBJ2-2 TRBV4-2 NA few TGTGCCAGCAGCCTCCCGTCGGGACGAACGAACACCGGGGAGCTGTTTTTT CASSLPSGRTNTGELFF
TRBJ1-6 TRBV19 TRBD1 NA TGTGCCAGTAGCCGGGGACAGGGGGCAATCTATTCACCCCTCCACTTT CASSRGQGAIYSPLHF